Sequencing of this T cell receptor (beta chain) was carried out in a study of CD8+CD57+ T cells in acquired aplastic anemia (dated by TCRdb to 2016 to 2019). Context from the whole study: A mean of 3.2 ug of DNA, ranging from about 0.19 to 27.4 ug, was extracted from sorted CD4+ and CD8+ cells. For healthy donor samples, the average read count was about 10 million for CD4+ cells and 11.0 million for CD8+ cells. On the study overall, not on this receptor specifically: Some 27 CD8+ CDR3 sequences were found in both patients and controls but appeared to be highly expressed in patients and within the immunodominant clones of the patients. Between patients and healthy controls, no significant difference in CD8+ Simpson's diversity was found (P=0.060).

In this study, sorted CD4+ and CD8+ T cells from the blood of healthy subjects and of severe aplastic anemia patients had their TCR repertoires deep-sequenced. Ficoll-Paque density gradient centrifugation was used to isolate peripheral blood mononuclear cells. Before DNA extraction, CD4+ and CD8+ T cells were sorted by FACS or by magnetic beads. The germline V and J ends show losses of 0 bases and 0 bases respectively, and no gene match explains 4 bases of the junction. The CDR3 holds 17 amino acids from the cysteine to the phenylalanine. CDR3 DNA is the only sequence kept; it has 51 bases, read in frame from the first base. Taken from the germline V gene (reference sequence), the CDR1 and CDR2 loops are DFQATT and SNEGSKA. Genomic DNA served as template for TCR beta VDJ combination and CDR3 sequence profiling. TCR repertoire sequencing was run on an Illumina HiSeq 2000. The original methods were these. TRBV/TRBJ rearrangement plots, CDR3 size and DJ length profiles, and Simpson's diversity index were used to evaluate the repertoires. Whichever DNA sequence was most abundant in the deep sequencing data was defined as the immunodominant clone. CDR3 amino acid sequences were screened for sharing across subjects and were compared with published repertoires and the VDJdb database. Starting from the raw public reads, TCRdb applied fastp trimming at Q25, assembled clones with MiXCR and retained in-frame beta chains. Each entry is one CDR3 protein sequence, shown with its most common DNA and genes. TCRdb's processing, not the study's, gives the V and J calls here. The sample has 150,000 to 200,000 distinct CDR3 sequences on record, 35% to 50% of them singletons. Approximately 2.9% of the sample belongs to the ten largest clones.

On this clonotype itself: Its antigen has not been determined. No base-level quality is on record; no much larger clone is a single base apart.

The sequenced material came from sorted CD4+, CD8+, or CD8+CD57+ T cells (not recorded which) from PBMCs. This receptor was obtained from a human donor in good health. The chain links TRBV20-1 with TRBJ2-3; 12 bases in the middle match TRBD2. The CDR3 corresponds to CSAREGGLAGSTDTQYF. In nucleotides, the sequence is TGCAGTGCTAGAGAGGGGGGACTAGCGGGTAGCACAGATACGCAGTATTTT.